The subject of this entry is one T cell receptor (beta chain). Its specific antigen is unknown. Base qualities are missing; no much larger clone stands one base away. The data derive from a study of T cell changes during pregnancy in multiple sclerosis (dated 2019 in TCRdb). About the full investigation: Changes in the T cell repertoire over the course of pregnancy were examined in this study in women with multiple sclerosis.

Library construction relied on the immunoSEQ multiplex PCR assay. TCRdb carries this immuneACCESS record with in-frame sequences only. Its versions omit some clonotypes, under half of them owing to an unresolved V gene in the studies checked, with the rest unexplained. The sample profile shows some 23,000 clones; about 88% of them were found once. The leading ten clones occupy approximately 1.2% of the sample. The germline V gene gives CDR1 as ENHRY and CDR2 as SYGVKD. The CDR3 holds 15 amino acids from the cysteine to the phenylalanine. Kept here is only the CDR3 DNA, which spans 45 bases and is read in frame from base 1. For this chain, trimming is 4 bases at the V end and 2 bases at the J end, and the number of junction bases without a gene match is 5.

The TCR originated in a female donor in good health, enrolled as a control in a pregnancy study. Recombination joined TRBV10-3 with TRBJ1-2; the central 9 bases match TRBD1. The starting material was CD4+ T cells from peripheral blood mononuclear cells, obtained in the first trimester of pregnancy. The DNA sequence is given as TGTGCCATCAGTGCCGGACAGGGGCTCAACTATGGCTACACCTTC. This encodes CAISAGQGLNYGYTF.